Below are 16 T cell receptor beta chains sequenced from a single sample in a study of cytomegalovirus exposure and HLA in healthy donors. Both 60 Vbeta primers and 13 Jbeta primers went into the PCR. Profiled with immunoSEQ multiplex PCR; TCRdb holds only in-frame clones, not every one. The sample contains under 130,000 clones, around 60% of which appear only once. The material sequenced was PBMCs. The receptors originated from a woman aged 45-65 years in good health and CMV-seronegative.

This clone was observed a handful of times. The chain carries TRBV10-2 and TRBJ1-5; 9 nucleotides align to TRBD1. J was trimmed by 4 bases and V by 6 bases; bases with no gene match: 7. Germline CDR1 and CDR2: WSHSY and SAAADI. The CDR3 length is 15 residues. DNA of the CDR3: TGCGCCAGCAGACAAGGACAGGGGATAAATCAGCCCCAGCATTTT. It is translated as CASRQGQGINQPQHF.

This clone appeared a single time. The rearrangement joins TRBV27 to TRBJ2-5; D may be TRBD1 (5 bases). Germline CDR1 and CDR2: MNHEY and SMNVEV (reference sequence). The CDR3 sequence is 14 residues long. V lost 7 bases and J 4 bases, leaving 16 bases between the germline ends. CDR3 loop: CASTPSSGLETQYF. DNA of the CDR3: TGTGCCAGCACCCCGTCGTCAGGGCTAGAGACCCAGTACTTC.

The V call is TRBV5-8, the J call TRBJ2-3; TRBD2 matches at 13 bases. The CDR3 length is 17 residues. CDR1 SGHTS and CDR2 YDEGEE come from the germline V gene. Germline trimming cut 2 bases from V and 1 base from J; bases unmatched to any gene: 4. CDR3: CASSLTGTSGGTDTQYF. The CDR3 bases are TGTGCCAGCAGCTTAACCGGGACTAGCGGGGGCACAGATACGCAGTATTTT.

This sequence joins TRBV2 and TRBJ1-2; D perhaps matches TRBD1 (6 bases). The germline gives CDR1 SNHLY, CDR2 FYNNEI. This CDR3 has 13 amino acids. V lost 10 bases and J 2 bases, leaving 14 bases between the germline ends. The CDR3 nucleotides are TGTGCCACTAAACCGCAGGGGAACTATGGCTACACCTTC. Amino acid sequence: CATKPQGNYGYTF.

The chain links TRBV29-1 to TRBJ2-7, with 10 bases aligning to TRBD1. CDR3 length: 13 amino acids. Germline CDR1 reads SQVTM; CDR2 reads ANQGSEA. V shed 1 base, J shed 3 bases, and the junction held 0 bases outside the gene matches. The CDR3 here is CSVEGTGGYEQYF. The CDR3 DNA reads TGCAGCGTTGAAGGGACAGGGGGCTACGAGCAGTACTTC.

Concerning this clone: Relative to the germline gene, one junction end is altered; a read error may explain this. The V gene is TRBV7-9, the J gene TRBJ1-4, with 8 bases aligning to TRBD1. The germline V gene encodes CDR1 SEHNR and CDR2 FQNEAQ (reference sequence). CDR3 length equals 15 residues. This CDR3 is CSSSSPGQVNEKLFF. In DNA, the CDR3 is TGTTCCAGCAGCTCCCCGGGACAGGTTAATGAAAAACTGTTTTTT.

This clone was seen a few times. Written as DNA, the CDR3 is TGTGCCAGCAGCCAAGCAAGCGAGCAGTACTTC. This translates into CASSQASEQYF. The chain recombines TRBV5-6 with TRBJ2-7; no clear D gene. This CDR3 has 11 residues. Germline V CDR1 and CDR2: SGHDT, YYEEEE. Trimming left V 4 bases short and J 6 bases short, with 8 bases between.

The CDR3: CASSSQGYEQYF. Written as DNA, the CDR3 is TGCGCCAGCAGCTCACAGGGGTACGAGCAGTACTTC. This chain connects TRBV5-1 to TRBJ2-5; 7 nucleotides match TRBD1. TRBJ2-7 matches the DNA end more closely, so the J call is doubtful. CDR1 is SGHRS and CDR2 is YFSETQ in the germline V gene. The CDR3 loop spans 12 amino acids.

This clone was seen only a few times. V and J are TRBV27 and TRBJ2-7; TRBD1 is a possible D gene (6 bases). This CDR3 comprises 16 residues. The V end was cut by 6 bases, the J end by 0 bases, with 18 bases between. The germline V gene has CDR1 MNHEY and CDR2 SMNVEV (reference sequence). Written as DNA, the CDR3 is TGTGCCAGCAGCCCCTCGCCTACAGGGCGCTCCTACGAGCAGTACTTC. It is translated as CASSPSPTGRSYEQYF.

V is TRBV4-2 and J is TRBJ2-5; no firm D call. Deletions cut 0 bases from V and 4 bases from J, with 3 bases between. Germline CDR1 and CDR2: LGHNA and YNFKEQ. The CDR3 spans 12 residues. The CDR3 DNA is TGTGCCAGCAGCCAAGAGAGAGAGACCCAGTACTTC. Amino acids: CASSQERETQYF.

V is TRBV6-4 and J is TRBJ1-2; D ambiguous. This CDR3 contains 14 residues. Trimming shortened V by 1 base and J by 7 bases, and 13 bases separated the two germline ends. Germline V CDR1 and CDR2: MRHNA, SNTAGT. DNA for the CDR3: TGTGCCAGCAGTGACTGGGGAGACGGGCTTGGCTACACCTTC. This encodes CASSDWGDGLGYTF.

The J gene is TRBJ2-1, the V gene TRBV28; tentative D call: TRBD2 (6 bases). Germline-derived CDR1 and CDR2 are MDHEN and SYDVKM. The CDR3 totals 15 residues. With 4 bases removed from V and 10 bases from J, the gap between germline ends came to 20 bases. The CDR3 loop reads CASSSPGRRLAEQFF. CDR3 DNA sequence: TGTGCCAGCAGTTCACCGGGACGTCGTCTAGCGGAGCAGTTCTTC.

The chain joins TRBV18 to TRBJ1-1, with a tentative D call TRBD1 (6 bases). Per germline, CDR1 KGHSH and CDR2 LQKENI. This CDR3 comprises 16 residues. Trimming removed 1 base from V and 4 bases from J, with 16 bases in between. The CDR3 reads CASSPRAGAGGTEAFF. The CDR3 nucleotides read TGTGCCAGCTCACCACGGGCAGGGGCAGGAGGCACTGAAGCTTTCTTT. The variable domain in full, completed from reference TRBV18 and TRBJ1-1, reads NAGVMQNPRHLVRRRGQEARLRCSPMKGHSHVYWYRQLPEEGLKFMVYLQKENIIDESGMPKERFSAEFPKEGPSILRIQQVVRGDSAAYFCASSPRAGAGGTEAFFGQGTRLTVV.

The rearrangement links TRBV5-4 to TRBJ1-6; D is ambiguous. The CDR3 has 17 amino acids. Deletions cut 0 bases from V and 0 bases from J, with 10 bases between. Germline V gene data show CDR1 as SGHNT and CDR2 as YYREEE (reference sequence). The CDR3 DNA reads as TGTGCCAGCAGCTTGGCTGGCGCGGGCTCCTATAATTCACCCCTCCACTTT. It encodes CASSLAGAGSYNSPLHF. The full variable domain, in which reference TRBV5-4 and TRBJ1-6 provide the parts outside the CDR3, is ETGVTQSPTHLIKTRGQQVTLRCSSQSGHNTVSWYQQALGQGPQFIFQYYREEENGRGNFPPRFSGLQFPNYSSELNVNALELDDSALYLCASSLAGAGSYNSPLHFGNGTRLTVT.

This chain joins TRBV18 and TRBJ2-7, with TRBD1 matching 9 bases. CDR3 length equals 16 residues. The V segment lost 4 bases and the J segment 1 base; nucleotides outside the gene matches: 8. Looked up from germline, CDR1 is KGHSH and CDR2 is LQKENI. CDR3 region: CASSRPGQGSSYEQYF. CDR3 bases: TGTGCCAGCTCACGACCGGGACAGGGAAGTTCCTACGAGCAGTACTTC.

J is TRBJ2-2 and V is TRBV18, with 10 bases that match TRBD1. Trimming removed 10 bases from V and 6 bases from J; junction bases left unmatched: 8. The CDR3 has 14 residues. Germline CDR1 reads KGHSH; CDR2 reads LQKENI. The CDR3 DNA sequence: TGTGCCACAGCCGGGACAGGGGTAGCCGGGGAGCTGTTTTTT. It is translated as CATAGTGVAGELFF.